This paragraph covers one T cell receptor beta chain sequence. Measured with immunoSEQ multiplex PCR; TCRdb has only the in-frame clones, and not every one. The data contain 2 million to 2.5 million clones, more than 90% of them singletons. Nashville, Tennessee was home to all donors, each a Caucasian adult. A CD45RA-negative memory subset and a CD45RA+ naive subset were separated from the CD4+ cells. Germline V gives CDR1 MDHEN, CDR2 SYDVKM. V was shortened by 3 bases and J by 2 bases, with 11 bases between the two germline ends. This CDR3 has 14 amino acids. The sample belongs to a study of shared clonotypes between healthy human individuals.

Sequences were obtained from naive CD4+ T cells sorted from blood. The subset here: CD45RA+ positively selected. This receptor was taken from a man between 18 and 29 years old in good health. V and J are TRBV28 and TRBJ2-7; tentatively, D is TRBD1 (5 bases). CDR3: CASSFGRVAYEQYF. The CDR3 DNA follows: TGTGCCAGCAGTTTTGGCAGGGTCGCCTACGAGCAGTACTTC.